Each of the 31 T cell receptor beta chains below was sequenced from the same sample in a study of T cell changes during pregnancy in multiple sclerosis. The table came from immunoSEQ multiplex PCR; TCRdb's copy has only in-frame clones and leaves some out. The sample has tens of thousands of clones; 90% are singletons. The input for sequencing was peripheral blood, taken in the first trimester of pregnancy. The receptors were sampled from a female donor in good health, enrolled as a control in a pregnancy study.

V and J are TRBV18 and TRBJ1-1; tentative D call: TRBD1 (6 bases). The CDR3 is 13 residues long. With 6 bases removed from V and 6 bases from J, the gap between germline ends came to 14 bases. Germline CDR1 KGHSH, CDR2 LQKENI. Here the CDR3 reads CASSPQGKSEAFF. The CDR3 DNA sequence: TGTGCCAGCTCGCCCCAGGGGAAATCTGAAGCTTTCTTT.

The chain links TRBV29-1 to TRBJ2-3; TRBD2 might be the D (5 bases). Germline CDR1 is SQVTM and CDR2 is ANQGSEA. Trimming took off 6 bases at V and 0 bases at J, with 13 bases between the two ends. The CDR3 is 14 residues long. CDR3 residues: CSVSRGMSTDTQYF. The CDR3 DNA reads TGCAGCGTAAGTCGGGGAATGAGCACAGATACGCAGTATTTT.

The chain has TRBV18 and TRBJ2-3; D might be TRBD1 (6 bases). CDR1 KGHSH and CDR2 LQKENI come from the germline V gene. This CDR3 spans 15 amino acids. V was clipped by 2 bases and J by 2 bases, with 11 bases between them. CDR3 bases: TGTGCCAGCTCACCAGAGGGGGTTTACACAGATACGCAGTATTTT. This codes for CASSPEGVYTDTQYF.

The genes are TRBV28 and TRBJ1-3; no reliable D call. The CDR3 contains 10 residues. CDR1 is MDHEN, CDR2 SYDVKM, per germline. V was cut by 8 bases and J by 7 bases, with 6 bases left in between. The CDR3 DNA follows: TGTGCCAGCTCGTTTAACACCATATATTTT. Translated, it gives CASSFNTIYF.

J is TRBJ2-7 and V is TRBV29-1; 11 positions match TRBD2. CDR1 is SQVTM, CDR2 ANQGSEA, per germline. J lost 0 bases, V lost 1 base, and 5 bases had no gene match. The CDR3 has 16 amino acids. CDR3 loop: CSVEGLAGPSSYEQYF. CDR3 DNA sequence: TGCAGCGTTGAAGGACTAGCGGGGCCTAGCTCCTACGAGCAGTACTTC.

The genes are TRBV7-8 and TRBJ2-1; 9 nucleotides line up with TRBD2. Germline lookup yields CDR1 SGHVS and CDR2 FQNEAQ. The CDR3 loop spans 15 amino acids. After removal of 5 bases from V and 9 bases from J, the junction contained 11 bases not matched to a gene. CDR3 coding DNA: TGTGCCAGCAGCAAGAAAATAGCGGGAGTTACTGAGCAGTTCTTC. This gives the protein CASSKKIAGVTEQFF.

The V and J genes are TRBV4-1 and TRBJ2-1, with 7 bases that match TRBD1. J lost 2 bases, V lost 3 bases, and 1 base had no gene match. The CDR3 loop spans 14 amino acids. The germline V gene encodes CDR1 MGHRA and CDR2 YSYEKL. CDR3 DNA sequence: TGCGCCAGCAGCCACGACAGGGCCTACAATGAGCAGTTCTTC. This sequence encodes CASSHDRAYNEQFF.

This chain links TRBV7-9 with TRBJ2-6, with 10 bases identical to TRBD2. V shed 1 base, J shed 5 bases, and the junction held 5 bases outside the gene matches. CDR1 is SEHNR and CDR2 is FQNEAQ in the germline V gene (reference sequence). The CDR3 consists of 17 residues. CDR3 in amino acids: CASSLGLAGAWANVLTF. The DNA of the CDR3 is TGTGCCAGCAGCTTAGGGCTAGCGGGGGCCTGGGCCAACGTCCTGACTTTC.

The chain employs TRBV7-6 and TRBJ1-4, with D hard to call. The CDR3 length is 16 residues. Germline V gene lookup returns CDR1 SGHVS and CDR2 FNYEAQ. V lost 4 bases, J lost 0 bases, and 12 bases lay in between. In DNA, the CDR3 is TGTGCCAGCAGCTCGGTTCGGGTGGCAACTAATGAAAAACTGTTTTTT. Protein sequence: CASSSVRVATNEKLFF.

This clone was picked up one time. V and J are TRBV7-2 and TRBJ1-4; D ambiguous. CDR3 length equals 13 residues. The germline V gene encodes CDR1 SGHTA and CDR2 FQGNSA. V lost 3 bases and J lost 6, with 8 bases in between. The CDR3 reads CASSFRSDEKLFF. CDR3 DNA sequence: TGTGCCAGCAGCTTCCGGTCCGATGAAAAACTGTTTTTT.

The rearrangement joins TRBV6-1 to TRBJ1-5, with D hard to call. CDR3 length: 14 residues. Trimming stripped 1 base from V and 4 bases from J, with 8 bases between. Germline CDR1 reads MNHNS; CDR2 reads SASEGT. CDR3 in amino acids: CASSEVSRNQPQHF. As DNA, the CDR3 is TGTGCCAGCAGTGAAGTATCCAGAAATCAGCCCCAGCATTTT.

The CDR3 region has the DNA TGCAGCGTTGTCACAGGGGATTCTAGCACAGATACGCAGTATTTT. Its protein is CSVVTGDSSTDTQYF. The V gene is TRBV29-1, the J gene TRBJ2-3, with 7 bases matching TRBD1. Losses at the gene ends were 4 bases for V and 0 bases for J; bases not matched to a gene: 7. From germline, CDR1 is SQVTM and CDR2 ANQGSEA. This CDR3 has 15 residues.

CDR3 sequence: CASNTGEGYYGYTF. Written as DNA, the CDR3 is TGTGCCAGTAACACCGGGGAAGGCTACTATGGCTACACCTTC. The chain employs TRBV19 and TRBJ1-2; unclear D gene. Per germline, CDR1 LNHDA and CDR2 SQIVND (reference sequence). CDR3 length equals 14 residues. Trimming stripped 7 bases from V and 3 bases from J, with 15 bases between.

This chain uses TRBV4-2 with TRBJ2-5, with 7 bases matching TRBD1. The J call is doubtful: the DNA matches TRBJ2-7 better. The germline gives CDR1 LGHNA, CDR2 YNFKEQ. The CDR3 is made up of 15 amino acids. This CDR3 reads CASSHAGPGGYEQYF. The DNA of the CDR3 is TGTGCCAGCAGCCATGCTGGTCCAGGGGGCTACGAGCAGTACTTC.

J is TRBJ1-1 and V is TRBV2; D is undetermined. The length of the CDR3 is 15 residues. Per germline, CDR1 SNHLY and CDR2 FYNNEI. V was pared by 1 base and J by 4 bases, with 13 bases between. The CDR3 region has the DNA TGTGCCAGCAGTGAAGGCTGGGAGGGAAGCACTGAAGCTTTCTTT. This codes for CASSEGWEGSTEAFF.

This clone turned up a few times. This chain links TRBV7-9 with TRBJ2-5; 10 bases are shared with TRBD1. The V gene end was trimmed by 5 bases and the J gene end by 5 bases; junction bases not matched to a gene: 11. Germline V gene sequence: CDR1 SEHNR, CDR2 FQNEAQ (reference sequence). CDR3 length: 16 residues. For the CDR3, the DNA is TGTGCCAGCAGCCTCCTCTGGACAGGGGGAGCGGAGACCCAGTACTTC. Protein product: CASSLLWTGGAETQYF.

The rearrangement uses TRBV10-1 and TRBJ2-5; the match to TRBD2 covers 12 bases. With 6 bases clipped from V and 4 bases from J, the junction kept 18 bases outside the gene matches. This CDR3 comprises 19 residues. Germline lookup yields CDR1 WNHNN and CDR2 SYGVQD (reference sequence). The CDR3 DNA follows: TGCGCCAGCAGGTCTAGCGGGAGGGCCAGAGAGCCCTTAGGAGAGACCCAGTACTTC. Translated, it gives CASRSSGRAREPLGETQYF.

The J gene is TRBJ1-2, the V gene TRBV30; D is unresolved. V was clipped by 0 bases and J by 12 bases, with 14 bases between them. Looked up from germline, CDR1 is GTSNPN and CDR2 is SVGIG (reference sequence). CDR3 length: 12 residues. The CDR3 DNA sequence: TGTGCCTGGAGTGTACACGGCGGCAGCCACACCTTC. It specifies CAWSVHGGSHTF.

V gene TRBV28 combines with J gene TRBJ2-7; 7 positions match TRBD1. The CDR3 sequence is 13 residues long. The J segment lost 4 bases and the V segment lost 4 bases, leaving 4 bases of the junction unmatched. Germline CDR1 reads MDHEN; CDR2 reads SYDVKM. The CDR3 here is CASSSGTVYEQYF. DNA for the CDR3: TGTGCCAGCAGTTCCGGGACAGTATACGAGCAGTACTTC.

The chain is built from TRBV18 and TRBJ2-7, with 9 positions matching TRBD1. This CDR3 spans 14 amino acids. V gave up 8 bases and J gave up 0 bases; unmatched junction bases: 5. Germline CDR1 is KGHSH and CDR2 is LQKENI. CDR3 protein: CASHRDRDSYEQYF. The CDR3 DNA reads TGTGCCAGCCACCGGGACAGGGACTCCTACGAGCAGTACTTC.

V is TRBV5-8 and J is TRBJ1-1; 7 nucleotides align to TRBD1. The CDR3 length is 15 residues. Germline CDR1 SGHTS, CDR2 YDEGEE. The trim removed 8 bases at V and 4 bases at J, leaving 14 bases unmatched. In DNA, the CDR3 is TGTGCCAGAAACCCCAGGACAGGATTGGCCACTGAAGCTTTCTTT. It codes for CARNPRTGLATEAFF.

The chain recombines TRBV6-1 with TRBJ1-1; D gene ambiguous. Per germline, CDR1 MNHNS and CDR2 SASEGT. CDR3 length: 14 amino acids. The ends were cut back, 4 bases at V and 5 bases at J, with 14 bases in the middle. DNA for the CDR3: TGTGCCAGCAGTGTGGTGTTACCGGGGACTGAAGCTTTCTTT. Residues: CASSVVLPGTEAFF.

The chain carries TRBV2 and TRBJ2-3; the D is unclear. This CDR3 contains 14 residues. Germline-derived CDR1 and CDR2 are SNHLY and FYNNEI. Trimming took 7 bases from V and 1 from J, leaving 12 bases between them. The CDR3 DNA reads TGTGCCAGCATGCTAGAAACACGCACAGATACGCAGTATTTT. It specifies CASMLETRTDTQYF.

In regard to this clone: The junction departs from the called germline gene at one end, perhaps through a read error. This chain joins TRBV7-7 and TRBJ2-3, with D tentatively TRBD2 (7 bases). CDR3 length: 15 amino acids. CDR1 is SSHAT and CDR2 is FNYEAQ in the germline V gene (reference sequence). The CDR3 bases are TGTGCTAGCAGCCCGGGGGGCCTGAGGCCAGATACGCAGTATTTT. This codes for CASSPGGLRPDTQYF. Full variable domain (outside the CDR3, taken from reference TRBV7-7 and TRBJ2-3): GAGVSQSPRYKVTKRGQDVTLRCDPISSHATLYWYQQALGQGPEFLTYFNYEAQPDKSGLPSDRFSAERPEGSISTLTIQRTEQRDSAMYRCASSPGGLRPDTQYFGPGTRLTVL.

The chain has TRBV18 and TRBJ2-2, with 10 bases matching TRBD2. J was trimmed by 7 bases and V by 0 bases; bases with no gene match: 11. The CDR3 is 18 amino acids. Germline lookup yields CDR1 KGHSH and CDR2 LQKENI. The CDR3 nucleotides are TGTGCCAGCTCACCACCGTCTAGAGCTAGCGGGAGCGGCGGGGAGCTGTTTTTT. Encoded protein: CASSPPSRASGSGGELFF.

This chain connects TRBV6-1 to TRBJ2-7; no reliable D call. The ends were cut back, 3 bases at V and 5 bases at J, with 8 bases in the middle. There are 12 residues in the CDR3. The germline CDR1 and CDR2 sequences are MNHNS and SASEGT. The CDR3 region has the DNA TGTGCCAGCAGTGATTGGCTCAACGAGCAGTACTTC. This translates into CASSDWLNEQYF.

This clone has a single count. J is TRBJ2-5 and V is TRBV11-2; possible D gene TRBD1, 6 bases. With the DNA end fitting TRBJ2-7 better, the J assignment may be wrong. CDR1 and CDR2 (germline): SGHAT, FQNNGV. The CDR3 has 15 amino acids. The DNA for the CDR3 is TGTGCCAGCAGCTTAGAGGGGACATACTTAAACGAGCAGTACTTC. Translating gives CASSLEGTYLNEQYF.

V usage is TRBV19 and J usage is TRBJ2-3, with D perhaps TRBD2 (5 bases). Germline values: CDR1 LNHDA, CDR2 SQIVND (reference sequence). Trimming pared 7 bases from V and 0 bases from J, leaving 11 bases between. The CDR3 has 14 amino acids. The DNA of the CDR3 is TGTGCCAGTACCCCTAGAGGGAGCACAGATACGCAGTATTTT. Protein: CASTPRGSTDTQYF.

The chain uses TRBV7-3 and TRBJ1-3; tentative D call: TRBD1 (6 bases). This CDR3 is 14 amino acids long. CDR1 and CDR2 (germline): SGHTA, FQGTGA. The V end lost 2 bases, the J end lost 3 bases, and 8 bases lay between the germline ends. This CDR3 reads CASSLQGNGNTIYF. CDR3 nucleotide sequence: TGTGCCAGCAGCTTACAGGGGAATGGAAACACCATATATTTT.

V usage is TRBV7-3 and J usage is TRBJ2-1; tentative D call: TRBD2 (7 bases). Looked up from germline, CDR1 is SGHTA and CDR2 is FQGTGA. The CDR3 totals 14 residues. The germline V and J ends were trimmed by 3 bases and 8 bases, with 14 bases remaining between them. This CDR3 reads CASSFGGGRDEQFF. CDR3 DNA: TGTGCCAGCAGCTTTGGGGGGGGGCGAGATGAGCAGTTCTTC.

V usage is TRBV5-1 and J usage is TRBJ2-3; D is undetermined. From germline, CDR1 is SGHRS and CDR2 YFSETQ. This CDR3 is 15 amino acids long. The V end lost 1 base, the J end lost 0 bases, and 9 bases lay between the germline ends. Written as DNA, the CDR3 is TGCGCCAGCAGCTTGAAGCGCGTTAGCACAGATACGCAGTATTTT. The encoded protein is CASSLKRVSTDTQYF. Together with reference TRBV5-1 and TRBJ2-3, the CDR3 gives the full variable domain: KAGVTQTPRYLIKTRGQQVTLSCSPISGHRSVSWYQQTPGQGLQFLFEYFSETQRNKGNFPGRFSGRQFSNSRSEMNVSTLELGDSALYLCASSLKRVSTDTQYFGPGTRLTVL.